This T cell receptor beta chain stems from a study of T cells after yellow fever vaccination (dated by TCRdb to the late 2010s). General notes on the study: The SMART-Seq v4 Ultra Low Input RNA kit was used to prepare libraries from fractions with low cell numbers. Blood was drawn at multiple timepoints before and after primary and secondary immunization, with bulk PBMC replicates and cell subsets isolated. The cohort comprised two healthy male donors, one aged 18 to 30 and one aged 30 to 40 years. Bulk TCR alpha and beta repertoires were sequenced longitudinally to track T-cell clones before and after primary and booster YFV17D yellow fever vaccination.

According to the study, the label for this sample's treatment or condition signals: live attenuated yellow fever vaccine strain. A standard Ficoll-Paque protocol was used to isolate PBMCs from peripheral blood. Dynabeads CD4 and CD8 positive selection kits were used to isolate CD4 and CD8 T-cell fractions. TriZol was used to extract RNA from bulk PBMCs, from CD4 and CD8 fractions, and from dextramer-positive and dextramer-negative fractions. This clonotype was seen ten or more times. There is no known antigen for this receptor. No qualities accompany the bases; no much larger clone lies one base away. Sequencing relied on an Illumina NovaSeq 6000. TCR cDNA was synthesized by 5'RACE template switching, through which a universal primer site and unique molecular identifiers were introduced. Priming of cDNA synthesis was performed from both the TCR alpha and TCR beta constant segments. Library amplification used two PCR steps, and the second PCR step added sample barcodes and sequencing adapters. Libraries were sequenced on Illumina HiSeq 2500 (2x100 bp) or NovaSeq (2x150 bp). On the authors' methods: MIGEC was used to demultiplex reads and collapse the reads into UMI consensus sequences, and MiXCR was used for V(D)J alignment. Vaccine-responding clonotypes were identified with edgeR using replicate PBMC samples, with FDR below 0.01 and a log2 fold change above 5 up to day 15 being required. Bulk clonotypes were assigned CD4 or CD8 identity according to which sequenced CD4 or CD8 repertoire held them at higher abundance. The raw public reads went through TCRdb reprocessing: fastp at Q25, MiXCR clone calling, in-frame beta chains kept. Entries that share a CDR3 protein sequence are merged under the most common genes and DNA. TCRdb's processing, not the authors', yielded these V and J calls. This sample gives about 220,000 distinct CDR3 sequences in total; 3.2% of them show up just once. Roughly 3% of the sample lies in the top ten.

General study outcomes and caveats: A small fraction of clonotypes showed up in both the CD4 and CD8 compartments, probably as a result of convergent recombination. Because the study included only two donors, the extent to which the findings can be generalized is limited. The secondary T-cell response was found to be weaker but faster than the primary response, with a peak reached on day 5 rather than on day 15. Most clones expanded after primary vaccination were re-detected after the booster (just under 97% of CD4 and around 88% of CD8), suggesting broad memory maintenance. Computational filtering was required because FACS-sorted repertoires could contain abundant contaminating clonotypes from the bulk population.

V is shortened by 3 bases, J by 4 bases, and the region joining them spans 11 bases. Spanning cysteine to phenylalanine, the CDR3 consists of 14 amino acids. The entry retains the CDR3 DNA only, 42 bases that are in frame from base 1. The germline V gene gives CDR1 as SGHRS and CDR2 as YFSETQ. The origin of this receptor is a young man who received the YFV17D yellow fever vaccine. Sequencing was performed on CD4+ T cells sorted from PBMCs, taken 10 days after the yellow fever booster vaccination. This chain joins TRBV5-1 to TRBJ2-1; D gene: possibly TRBD1, on 6 matching bases. The DNA sequence is as follows: TGCGCCAGCAGCTCGACCGGGACATACAATGAGCAGTTCTTC. This gives the protein CASSSTGTYNEQFF.